This TCR beta chain was captured in a study of blood T cell repertoires in COVID-19. Turning to the study itself: Material from acute and convalescent COVID-19 was sourced from the United States, Italy and Spain.

This clone turned up a few times. Profiled with immunoSEQ multiplex PCR; TCRdb holds only in-frame clones, not every one. The profile shows around 220,000 clones, roughly 90% of them singletons. Trimming pared 4 bases from V and 0 bases from J, leaving 9 bases between. Germline V gene data show CDR1 as SNHLY and CDR2 as FYNNEI. The CDR3 is 14 residues long. The chain uses TRBV2 and TRBJ1-1; a possible D gene is TRBD1 (5 bases). The sequence was collected from a woman aged 40-49 years who had recovered from COVID-19. The sample was peripheral blood. The CDR3 loop is CASSGGRVNTEAFF. The CDR3 DNA follows: TGTGCCAGCAGTGGGGGCAGGGTGAACACTGAAGCTTTCTTT. The whole variable domain, filled in from reference TRBV2 and TRBJ1-1, reads EPEVTQTPSHQVTQMGQEVILRCVPISNHLYFYWYRQILGQKVEFLVSFYNNEISEKSEIFDDQFSVERPDGSNFTLKIRSTKLEDSAMYFCASSGGRVNTEAFFGQGTRLTVV.